The 23 T cell receptor beta chains below were found in one sample sequenced in a study of beta chain features in type 1 diabetes. The authors reverse transcribed all of the isolated RNA, so sequencing captured expressed TCRB transcripts. The protocol was immunoSEQ multiplex PCR, while the TCRdb copy is restricted to in-frame clones and leaves out a portion. The sample shows 15,000 to 20,000 clones, 45% to 50% of them seen only once. Sequencing was carried out using stem cell memory CD4+ T cells from blood. These receptors were obtained from a man younger than 35 in good health.

V usage is TRBV30 and J usage is TRBJ2-5; the match to TRBD1 covers 10 bases. CDR3 size: 13 residues. V lost 0 bases, J lost 6 bases, and 1 base stayed unmatched. CDR1 and CDR2 from the germline V gene are GTSNPN and SVGIG (reference sequence). The CDR3, as DNA: TGTGCCTGGAGTGTAGACAGGGGGCAGACCCAGTACTTC. Translating gives CAWSVDRGQTQYF.

The chain is built from TRBV2 and TRBJ2-7; D might be TRBD2 (5 bases). The CDR3 sequence is 12 residues long. V was trimmed by 7 bases and J by 2 bases, leaving 9 bases between them. CDR1 is SNHLY, CDR2 FYNNEI, per germline. In DNA, the CDR3 is TGTGCCAGCATTGAGGGCCCCTACGAGCAGTACTTC. Translating gives CASIEGPYEQYF.

V gene TRBV10-3 combines with J gene TRBJ2-3; the D is unclear. Germline-derived CDR1 and CDR2 are ENHRY and SYGVKD. Trimming removed 4 bases at V and 0 bases at J, with 32 bases between. The CDR3 loop spans 22 amino acids. As DNA, the CDR3 is TGTGCCATCAGTGCTCTAGGTGTAGCAGCGACGCAGATCGGTACTAGCACAGATACGCAGTATTTT. Its translation is CAISALGVAATQIGTSTDTQYF.

The rearrangement uses TRBV13 and TRBJ2-7, with a possible D match to TRBD1 (6 bases). Trimming pared 1 base from V and 6 bases from J, leaving 7 bases between. This CDR3 spans 12 amino acids. Germline V gene sequence: CDR1 PRHDT, CDR2 FYEKMQ (reference sequence). The CDR3 DNA follows: TGTGCCAGCAGCTTAGTAGGGGGCGAGCAGTACTTC. Encoded protein: CASSLVGGEQYF.

The sample holds a few counts of this clone. The V and J genes are TRBV7-2 and TRBJ2-7; TRBD1 is a possible D gene (5 bases). V was pared by 0 bases and J by 4 bases, with 10 bases between. There are 14 residues in the CDR3. Germline V gives CDR1 SGHTA, CDR2 FQGNSA. The CDR3 region is CASSLAPGIYEQYF. The CDR3 nucleotides read TGTGCCAGCAGCTTAGCCCCAGGGATATACGAGCAGTACTTC.

The rearrangement uses TRBV6-4 and TRBJ2-3; a weak D match, TRBD2 (5 bases). Looked up from germline, CDR1 is MRHNA and CDR2 is SNTAGT. CDR3 length equals 15 residues. The V and J ends lost 3 bases and 4 bases respectively, with 14 bases between them. CDR3 DNA sequence: TGTGCCAGCAGTGATGAGGGAACGAGGTCAGATACGCAGTATTTT. Encoded protein: CASSDEGTRSDTQYF.

V and J are TRBV28 and TRBJ2-2, with a tentative D call TRBD1 (5 bases). The V end lost 6 bases, the J end lost 0 bases, and 8 bases lay between the germline ends. The CDR3 is 14 residues long. Germline lookup yields CDR1 MDHEN and CDR2 SYDVKM. The CDR3 is CASSRTSNTGELFF. The CDR3 bases are TGTGCCAGCAGCCGGACATCGAACACCGGGGAGCTGTTTTTT.

This clone was seen only a few times. This chain links TRBV4-1 with TRBJ2-3, with TRBD1 matching over 9 bases. With V trimmed by 1 base and J by 14 bases, 4 bases remained unmatched. This CDR3 has 12 amino acids. The germline V gene has CDR1 MGHRA and CDR2 YSYEKL. The CDR3, as DNA: TGCGCCAGCAGCCAAGTGGGACAGGGTCGGTATTTT. The encoded protein is CASSQVGQGRYF.

This clone is a singleton in its sample. This chain connects TRBV9 to TRBJ2-1; TRBD1 matches at 9 bases. Per germline, CDR1 SGDLS and CDR2 YYNGEE. Trimming removed 0 bases from V and 6 bases from J; junction bases left unmatched: 7. The CDR3 length is 16 residues. The CDR3 here is CASSVAWTGATNEQFF. The CDR3 DNA follows: TGTGCCAGCAGCGTAGCTTGGACAGGGGCTACCAATGAGCAGTTCTTC.

The chain joins TRBV19 to TRBJ2-1; TRBD1 is a possible D gene (5 bases). This CDR3 region has 18 residues. Trimming removed 2 bases from V and 1 base from J, with 18 bases in between. Germline V gene sequence: CDR1 LNHDA, CDR2 SQIVND (reference sequence). Here the CDR3 reads CASSIRPVSGLSYNEQFF. The CDR3 nucleotides are TGTGCCAGTAGTATAAGGCCGGTGTCAGGGTTGTCCTACAATGAGCAGTTCTTC.

The rearrangement joins TRBV30 to TRBJ1-6, with D uncertain. The CDR3 has 13 amino acids. Trimming stripped 4 bases from V and 5 bases from J, with 9 bases between. Germline CDR1 and CDR2: GTSNPN and SVGIG (reference sequence). CDR3 loop: CAWTRQDNSPLHF. The CDR3 DNA sequence: TGTGCCTGGACCCGGCAGGATAATTCACCCCTCCACTTT.

This clone was seen a handful of times. This chain joins TRBV5-1 and TRBJ1-1; 10 bases line up with TRBD1. V shed 0 bases and J 10 bases; nucleotides not matched to a gene: 9. The CDR3 is 15 amino acids. Germline V gives CDR1 SGHRS, CDR2 YFSETQ. CDR3 nucleotide sequence: TGCGCCAGCAGCTTGGAGGGACAGGGGTTTAGTGGAGCTTTCTTT. Protein: CASSLEGQGFSGAFF.

The CDR3 reads CASSRAGDYNNEQFF. The CDR3 bases are TGTGCCAGTAGCCGAGCGGGGGATTACAACAATGAGCAGTTCTTC. This chain links TRBV19 with TRBJ2-1; 8 nucleotides align to TRBD2. V trimming: 6 bases; J trimming: 5 bases; junction bases outside the gene matches: 9. The CDR3 loop spans 15 amino acids. Per the germline V gene, CDR1 is LNHDA and CDR2 is SQIVND (reference sequence).

This clone was picked up one time. The chain carries TRBV5-6 and TRBJ1-2; TRBD1 agrees at 7 bases. CDR1 SGHDT and CDR2 YYEEEE come from the germline V gene. J lost 8 bases, V lost 2 bases, and 9 bases had no gene match. This CDR3 region has 14 residues. Written as DNA, the CDR3 is TGTGCCAGCAGCTTCAGACAGGGCCATTTCGGCTACACCTTC. Residues: CASSFRQGHFGYTF.

This chain uses TRBV10-3 with TRBJ2-3; 8 nucleotides agree with TRBD2. The trim removed 5 bases at V and 6 bases at J, leaving 7 bases unmatched. There are 14 residues in the CDR3. Germline CDR1 ENHRY, CDR2 SYGVKD. This chain's CDR3 is CAISPGLESDTQYF. The CDR3 nucleotides are TGTGCCATCAGTCCGGGACTAGAGTCGGATACGCAGTATTTT.

V usage is TRBV5-1 and J usage is TRBJ1-6; D not resolved. The germline V gene encodes CDR1 SGHRS and CDR2 YFSETQ. Trimming removed 2 bases from V and 5 bases from J, with 8 bases in between. The CDR3 runs to 14 residues. The CDR3 bases are TGCGCCAGCAGCTTTCCCCAGGATAATTCACCCCTCCACTTT. The encoded protein is CASSFPQDNSPLHF.

This clone was seen a handful of times. The CDR3 DNA reads TGCAGCGTTTTCCCCGAGGCGGACGGACAGGGCTTGTATGGCTACACCTTC. It specifies CSVFPEADGQGLYGYTF. The J gene is TRBJ1-2, the V gene TRBV29-1; 8 bases fit TRBD1. In germline, CDR1 is SQVTM, CDR2 ANQGSEA. The length of the CDR3 is 17 residues. Germline trimming cut 5 bases from V and 5 bases from J; bases unmatched to any gene: 19.

This clone was detected a few times. This rearrangement joins TRBV5-1 to TRBJ2-7, with a weak D call TRBD1 (8 bases). The CDR3 is made up of 13 amino acids. Trimming took off 4 bases at V and 5 bases at J, with 13 bases between the two ends. Germline loops: CDR1 SGHRS, CDR2 YFSETQ. The CDR3 spells CASSNRGGDEQYF. CDR3 nucleotide sequence: TGCGCCAGCAGCAACAGGGGGGGTGACGAGCAGTACTTC.

The genes are TRBV28 and TRBJ2-7, with 8 bases matching TRBD1. This CDR3 is built from 15 residues. J lost 2 bases, V lost 6 bases, and 9 bases had no gene match. In germline, CDR1 is MDHEN, CDR2 SYDVKM. The CDR3 DNA reads as TGTGCCAGCAGCAGGGGTGGGACAGGTGCCTACGAGCAGTACTTC. This translates into CASSRGGTGAYEQYF.

The chain is built from TRBV6-5 and TRBJ2-3; 12 nucleotides agree with TRBD2. The ends lost 5 bases at V and 6 bases at J; junction bases unmatched: 3. CDR1 is MNHEY and CDR2 is SVGAGI in the germline V gene. CDR3 length: 14 residues. DNA of the CDR3: TGTGCCAGCAGTCTCGGACTAGCGGGGGATACGCAGTATTTT. It specifies CASSLGLAGDTQYF.

Concerning this clone: The junction shows a germline mismatch at one end, possibly a read error. The V and J genes are TRBV5-4 and TRBJ2-5; 9 bases fit TRBD1. The CDR3 has 14 amino acids. Germline V gives CDR1 SGHNT, CDR2 YYREEE (reference sequence). The CDR3 reads CASRLDRGGETQYF. CDR3 DNA sequence: TGTGCCAGCAGGTTGGACAGGGGAGGAGAGACCCAGTACTTC.

The chain has TRBV6-6 and TRBJ2-5; possibly TRBD1 for D (6 bases). The germline CDR1 and CDR2 sequences are MNHNY and SVGAGI (reference sequence). Trimming took off 5 bases at V and 4 bases at J, with 14 bases between the two ends. This CDR3 contains 14 residues. CDR3 in DNA: TGTGCCAGCAGTAGACAGGCGGAGGCAGAGACCCAGTACTTC. Encoded protein: CASSRQAEAETQYF.

This clone showed up just a few times. This rearrangement joins TRBV6-1 to TRBJ1-5; D call uncertain. CDR3 length equals 12 residues. V lost 3 bases and J lost 4, with 4 bases in between. CDR1 is MNHNS and CDR2 is SASEGT in the germline V gene. Here the CDR3 DNA reads TGTGCCAGCAGTGACAGGAATCAGCCCCAGCATTTT. Its protein product is CASSDRNQPQHF.